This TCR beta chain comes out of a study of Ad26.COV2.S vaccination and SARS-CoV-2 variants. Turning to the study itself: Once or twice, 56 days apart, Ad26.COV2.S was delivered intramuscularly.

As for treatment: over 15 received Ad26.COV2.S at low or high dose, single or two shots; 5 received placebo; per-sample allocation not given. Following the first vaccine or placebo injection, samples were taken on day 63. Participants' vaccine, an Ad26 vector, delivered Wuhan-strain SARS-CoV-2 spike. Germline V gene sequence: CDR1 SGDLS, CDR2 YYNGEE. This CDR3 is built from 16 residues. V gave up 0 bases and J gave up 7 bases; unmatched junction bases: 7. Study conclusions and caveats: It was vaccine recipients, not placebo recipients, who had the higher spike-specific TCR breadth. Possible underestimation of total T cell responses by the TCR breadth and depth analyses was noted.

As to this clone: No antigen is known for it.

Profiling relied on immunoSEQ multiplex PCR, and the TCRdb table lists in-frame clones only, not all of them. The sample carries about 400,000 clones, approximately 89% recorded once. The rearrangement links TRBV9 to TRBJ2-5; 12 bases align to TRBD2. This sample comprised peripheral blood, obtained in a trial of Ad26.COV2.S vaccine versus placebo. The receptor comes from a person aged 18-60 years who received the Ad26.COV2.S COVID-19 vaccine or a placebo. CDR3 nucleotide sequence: TGTGCCAGCAGCGTAGGACTAGCGGGAGTAGAGGTGACCCAGTACTTC. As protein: CASSVGLAGVEVTQYF.